This T cell receptor (beta chain) was documented in a study of graft-versus-host responses after intestinal transplantation (dated by TCRdb to the early 2020s). Broadly, across the study: Multivisceral, liver-intestinal, or isolated intestinal transplants were received by the recipients. Every recipient was given anti-thymocyte globulin induction, followed by 3 to 4 years of maintenance tacrolimus and steroids. After intestinal transplantation, graft-versus-host and host-versus-graft alloreactive T cell clones in the graft, circulation and bone marrow were tracked using bulk TCR-beta CDR3 sequencing. Alloreactive clones were identified by sequencing pre-transplant mixed lymphocyte reaction products and comparing these products with unstimulated pre-transplant donor and recipient T cells. The cohort enrolled about two dozen intestinal transplant recipients including one retransplant, and a few patients lacking pretransplant specimens were excluded. A peak of at least 4% donor T cells among recipient peripheral blood mononuclear cells was the definition used for donor T cell macrochimerism. Samples from three later patients were sequenced in-house on an Illumina MiSeq with MiXCR processing rather than by the commercial service.

In this sample, this clone turned up a few times. The input lacks base qualities; no much larger clone sits a single base away. Interpreted using the paper, the time point label stands for: cells obtained before transplantation from donor or recipient. In mixed lymphocyte reactions, around 200,000 CFSE-labeled pre-transplant responders were plated with around 200,000 irradiated violet-dye-labeled stimulators and cultured for less than seven days. After the mixed lymphocyte reaction, proliferating CD3+CD4+CFSE-low and CD3+CD8+CFSE-low responder cells were FACS-sorted on a BD Influx sorter. Libraries were prepared through the immunoSEQ multiplex PCR assay. In most patients, genomic DNA was isolated using the Qiagen DNeasy Blood and Tissue Kit and sent frozen to Adaptive Biotechnologies for TCR sequencing. For most patients, high-throughput TCR-beta CDR3 sequencing of genomic DNA was performed by Adaptive Biotechnologies. The study's own analysis went as follows. Adaptive's ImmunoSEQ software was the source of the TCR sequencing data for about 18 patients, while three other patients were processed with MiXCR and VDJtools. CD4 versus CD8 sorting errors were corrected by removing sequences found in both subsets at a frequency ratio below 5:1. CDR3 nucleotide sequences shared between donor and recipient were removed because the origin of such sequences could not be assigned. To count as alloreactive, a clone needed at least 2-fold expansion over unstimulated cells and a minimum CFSE-low frequency of 0.002% (template counts) or 0.001% (read counts). A clone was considered mappable if detected in the sequenced pre-transplant spleen, lymph node, or MLR CFSE-low populations of the donor or recipient. Cumulative frequency of alloreactive clones was calculated as a percentage of all sequences weighted by copy number. TCRdb limited this immuneACCESS table to in-frame rearrangements with V and J called. A share of clones is missing; checked studies link under half to unresolved V genes, and the rest is unexplained. D and trimming come from the DNA, and the V and J calls and clone size come from that table. The sample data list thousands of clones, and around 24% of these were observed just once. Jointly, the top ten make up about 4.1% of the sample.

CDR1 and CDR2 were assigned from the germline V gene (reference sequence) as PRHDT and FYEKMQ. V lost 3 bases and J lost 4 bases; the stretch between them is 10 bases long. The CDR3 starts with the cysteine, ends with the phenylalanine, and has 15 residues. The retained sequence is limited to the CDR3, 45 bases, with the frame set at the first base. Results the study describes overall, beyond this receptor: In the allografts of patients with donor T cell macrochimerism, GvH to HvG T cell clonal ratios were high. GvH clones were detected in recipient bone marrow, and some appeared earlier in ileal mucosa or blood, consistent with an intestinal mucosal origin. Early after transplant, peak levels of circulating GvH clones were associated with declines in HvG clones. Conclusions were limited by the relatively low number and heterogeneity of intestinal transplant patients.

The clonotype originates from a human patient who was an organ donor for intestinal transplantation. The chain was built from TRBV13 and TRBJ1-6; no confident D gene assignment can be made. The specimen was alloreactive CD4+ T cells from a mixed lymphocyte reaction culture, collected before transplantation. In the paper's terms, the cell subset or site label means: CFSE-low proliferating T cells sorted from roughly 6-day pre-transplant mixed lymphocyte reaction (GvH or HvG direction). Here the CDR3 is given as CASSFRGGYNSPLHF. The DNA sequence follows: TGTGCCAGCAGCTTCCGGGGAGGGTATAATTCACCCCTCCACTTT.